This T cell receptor beta chain was documented in a study of CD8+ T cells in alopecia areata. Treatment denoted: oral pan-JAK inhibitor, 5-10 mg twice daily. CDR1 and CDR2 from the germline V gene are SNHLY and FYNNEI. V was clipped by 4 bases and J by 0 bases, with 8 bases between them. The CDR3 runs 14 residues. This clone was counted between two and nine times. Isolated RNA was reverse transcribed into cDNA used as the sequencing template. Clones were read by immunoSEQ multiplex PCR, and TCRdb kept only the in-frame ones, dropping some. The sample consists of some 200,000 clones, approximately 57% of them appearing once.

This receptor was taken from a human donor with alopecia areata. This chain links TRBV2 with TRBJ2-3; weak D call: TRBD1 (6 bases). The specimen comprised CD4+ T cells sorted from blood, sampled at week 4, from a patient treated with tofacitinib. Here the CDR3 DNA reads TGTGCCAGCAGTGTAGGGACAAGCACAGATACGCAGTATTTT. It codes for CASSVGTSTDTQYF.